This T cell receptor beta chain was observed in a study of blood T cells in healthy people across ages. Findings and caveats of the study: Diversity was estimated from one million T cells, and these estimates were considered underestimates.

A sample-barcoded 5' primer and a J-beta primer mix were used in a second PCR of about 6 to 11 cycles. MiXCR was run by TCRdb on the 5' RACE reads, yielding one entry per CDR3 protein. The sample carries hundreds of thousands of distinct CDR3 sequences, around a quarter recorded once. Trimming at V came to 5 bases and at J to 5 bases, leaving 2 bases not matched to a gene. CDR3 length: 12 residues. The germline CDR1 and CDR2 sequences are SGHDN and FVKESK. On this clonotype itself: Its antigen remains unknown.

The same specimen was also included in a second study, on T cells of mothers and their children. From that report: Donors comprised three healthy Caucasian mothers plus their six children. In cDNA synthesis, all of the extracted RNA was used at around 1.5 ug per 15 ul. Relative to unrelated pairs, biologically related mother-child dyads exhibited marginally greater, non-significant overlap.

V usage is TRBV14 and J usage is TRBJ1-1; 7 bases are shared with TRBD1. The receptor was derived from a boy between 10 and 17 years old in good health. The sample comprised blood. CDR3 coding DNA: TGTGCCAGCAGCGCGGACAGGACTGAAGCTTTCTTT. Its translation is CASSADRTEAFF.